Listed here are 12 T cell receptor beta chains from one sample, sequenced in a study of shared clonotypes between healthy human individuals. Sequencing used immunoSEQ multiplex PCR; TCRdb keeps in-frame clones, though not all of them. The sample holds about 2 million clones, roughly 95% seen once. Specimen: naive CD4+ T cells sorted from blood. Documented subset: CD45RA+ positively selected. These receptors were obtained from a man younger than 35 in good health.

This clone occurred a few times. The V gene is TRBV29-1, the J gene TRBJ1-1; no firm D call. The CDR3 is 11 residues long. Trimming removed 4 bases from V and 3 bases from J, with 6 bases in between. CDR1 and CDR2 from the germline V gene are SQVTM and ANQGSEA. In nucleotides, the CDR3 is TGCAGCGTTGTAGCTTACACTGAAGCTTTCTTT. As protein: CSVVAYTEAFF.

V and J are TRBV7-2 and TRBJ2-7; the D is unclear. This CDR3 comprises 15 residues. Germline CDR1 and CDR2: SGHTA and FQGNSA. Trimming cost V 0 bases and J 5 bases, with 14 bases left between them. CDR3 nucleotides: TGTGCCAGCAGCTTAGCAATGACCCACACTGACGAGCAGTACTTC. It specifies CASSLAMTHTDEQYF.

V and J are TRBV5-4 and TRBJ2-7; 8 bases agree with TRBD2. This CDR3 contains 15 residues. J lost 6 bases, V lost 5 bases, and 13 bases had no gene match. Germline values: CDR1 SGHNT, CDR2 YYREEE (reference sequence). This CDR3 reads CASRATSGTPSEQYF. CDR3 DNA sequence: TGTGCCAGCAGGGCTACTAGCGGTACTCCCTCCGAGCAGTACTTC.

The V gene is TRBV5-6, the J gene TRBJ2-7, with D maybe TRBD1 (5 bases). In germline, CDR1 is SGHDT, CDR2 YYEEEE. The CDR3 covers 13 residues. V was clipped by 5 bases and J by 3 bases, with 12 bases between them. The CDR3 loop reads CASRSQVLYEQYF. In nucleotides, the CDR3 is TGTGCCAGCAGGTCACAGGTCCTCTACGAGCAGTACTTC.

The rearrangement uses TRBV9 and TRBJ2-7, with D possibly matching TRBD2 (6 bases). This CDR3 contains 15 residues. Trimming shortened V by 3 bases and J by 1 base, and 14 bases separated the two germline ends. Germline loops: CDR1 SGDLS, CDR2 YYNGEE. The CDR3 spells CASSGGLAVSYEQYF. CDR3 sequence (DNA): TGTGCCAGCAGCGGGGGACTGGCGGTTTCCTACGAGCAGTACTTC.

The chain uses TRBV5-6 and TRBJ2-5; weak D call: TRBD1 (5 bases). The CDR3 is 14 residues long. Germline CDR1 is SGHDT and CDR2 is YYEEEE. Trimming removed 0 bases from V and 4 bases from J, with 10 bases in between. CDR3 sequence: CASSLGGRLETQYF. Written as DNA, the CDR3 is TGTGCCAGCAGCTTGGGGGGCAGGCTAGAGACCCAGTACTTC.

This chain joins TRBV2 and TRBJ2-7; D is undetermined. CDR1 and CDR2 from the germline V gene are SNHLY and FYNNEI. Trimming stripped 7 bases from V and 5 bases from J, with 18 bases between. The CDR3 extends over 14 amino acids. The CDR3 region is CASIPLRSPDEQYF. The DNA for the CDR3 is TGTGCCAGCATTCCATTACGGTCGCCAGACGAGCAGTACTTC.

The genes are TRBV6-5 and TRBJ2-6; D is unclear. Trimming removed 6 bases at V and 3 bases at J, with 12 bases between. There are 15 residues in the CDR3. Germline V gene data show CDR1 as MNHEY and CDR2 as SVGAGI. CDR3 nucleotides: TGTGCCAGCAGACCCGACGGCTTTGGGGCCAACGTCCTGACTTTC. Protein: CASRPDGFGANVLTF.

This chain uses TRBV29-1 with TRBJ2-1; 9 positions agree with TRBD2. The CDR3 has 15 amino acids. Germline loops: CDR1 SQVTM, CDR2 ANQGSEA. J was trimmed by 9 bases and V by 2 bases; bases with no gene match: 11. CDR3 sequence reads: CSVEQGGRAVFEQFF. DNA of the CDR3: TGCAGCGTTGAACAGGGCGGGAGGGCCGTGTTTGAGCAGTTCTTC.

In nucleotides, the CDR3 is TGTGCCAGCAGTGATCGGCTAAACAATGAGCAGTTCTTC. It yields the protein CASSDRLNNEQFF. The rearrangement joins TRBV2 to TRBJ2-1; no definite D call. Germline CDR1 and CDR2: SNHLY and FYNNEI. Deletions cut 3 bases from V and 5 bases from J, with 8 bases between. This CDR3 is 13 amino acids long.

The V call is TRBV30, the J call TRBJ1-2; unclear D gene. The CDR3 spans 13 residues. From germline, CDR1 is GTSNPN and CDR2 SVGIG (reference sequence). Between the trimmed V and J ends, which lost 2 bases and 4 bases, there was a span of 11 bases. The CDR3 coding sequence is TGTGCCTGGAGTTACTCCGCCACCTATGGCTACACCTTC. This sequence encodes CAWSYSATYGYTF.

This clone was picked up one time. The chain combines TRBV2 with TRBJ2-7, with a possible D match to TRBD2 (5 bases). Germline V gene data show CDR1 as SNHLY and CDR2 as FYNNEI. The V and J ends lost 7 bases and 3 bases respectively, with 16 bases between them. This CDR3 comprises 14 residues. The CDR3 reads CASTPSSARYEQYF. In DNA form, the CDR3 reads TGTGCCAGCACCCCGAGTAGCGCCCGCTACGAGCAGTACTTC.